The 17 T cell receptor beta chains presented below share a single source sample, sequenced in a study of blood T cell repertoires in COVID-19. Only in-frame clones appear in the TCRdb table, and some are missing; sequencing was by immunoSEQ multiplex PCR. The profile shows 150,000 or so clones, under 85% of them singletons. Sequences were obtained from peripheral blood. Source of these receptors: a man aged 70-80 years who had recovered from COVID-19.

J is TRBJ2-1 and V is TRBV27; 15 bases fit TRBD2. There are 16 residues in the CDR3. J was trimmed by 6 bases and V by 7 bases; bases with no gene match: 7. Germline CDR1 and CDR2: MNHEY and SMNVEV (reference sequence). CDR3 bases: TGTGCCAGCAAACCGGGACTAGCGGGAGGTTCCAATGAGCAGTTCTTC. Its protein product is CASKPGLAGGSNEQFF.

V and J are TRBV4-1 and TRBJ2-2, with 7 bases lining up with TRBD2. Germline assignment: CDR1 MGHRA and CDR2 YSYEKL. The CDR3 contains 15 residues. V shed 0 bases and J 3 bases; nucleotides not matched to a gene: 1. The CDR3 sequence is CASSQDGRDTGELFF. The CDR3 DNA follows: TGCGCCAGCAGCCAAGATGGGAGGGACACCGGGGAGCTGTTTTTT.

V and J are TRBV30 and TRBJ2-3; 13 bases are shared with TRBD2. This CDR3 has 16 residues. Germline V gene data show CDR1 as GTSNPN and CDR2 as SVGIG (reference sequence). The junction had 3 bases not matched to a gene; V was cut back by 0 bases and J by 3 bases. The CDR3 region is CAWSVGLAGATDTQYF. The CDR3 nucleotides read TGTGCCTGGAGTGTAGGACTAGCGGGAGCTACAGATACGCAGTATTTT.

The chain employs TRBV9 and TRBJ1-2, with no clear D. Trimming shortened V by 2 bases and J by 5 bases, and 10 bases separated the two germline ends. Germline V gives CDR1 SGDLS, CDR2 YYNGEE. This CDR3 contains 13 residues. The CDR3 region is CASSVPPYYGYTF. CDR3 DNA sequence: TGTGCCAGCAGCGTCCCACCCTATTATGGCTACACCTTC.

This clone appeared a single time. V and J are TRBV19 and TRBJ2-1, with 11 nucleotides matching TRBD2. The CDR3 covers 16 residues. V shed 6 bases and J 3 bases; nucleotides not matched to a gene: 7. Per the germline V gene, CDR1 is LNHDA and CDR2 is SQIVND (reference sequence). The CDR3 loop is CASSSLTSGSYNEQFF. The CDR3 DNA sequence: TGTGCCAGTAGCAGCCTTACTAGCGGGAGCTACAATGAGCAGTTCTTC.

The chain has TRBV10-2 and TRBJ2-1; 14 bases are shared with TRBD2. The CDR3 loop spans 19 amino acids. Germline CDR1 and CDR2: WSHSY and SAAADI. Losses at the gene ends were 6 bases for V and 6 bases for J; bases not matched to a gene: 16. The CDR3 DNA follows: TGCGCCAGCAGCCAAAGACCGGGACTAGCGGGAGAGGGTGGCAATGAGCAGTTCTTC. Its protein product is CASSQRPGLAGEGGNEQFF.

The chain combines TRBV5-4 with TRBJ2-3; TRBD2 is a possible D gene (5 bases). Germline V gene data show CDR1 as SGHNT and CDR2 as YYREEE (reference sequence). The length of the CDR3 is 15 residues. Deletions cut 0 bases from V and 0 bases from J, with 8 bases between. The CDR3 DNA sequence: TGTGCCAGCAGCTTGGCGAGGGCTAGCACAGATACGCAGTATTTT. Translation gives CASSLARASTDTQYF.

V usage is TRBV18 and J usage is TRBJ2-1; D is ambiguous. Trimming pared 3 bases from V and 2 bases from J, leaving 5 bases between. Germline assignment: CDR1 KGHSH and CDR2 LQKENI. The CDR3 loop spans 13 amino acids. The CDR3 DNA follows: TGTGCCAGCTCACCGACACCCTACAATGAGCAGTTCTTC. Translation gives CASSPTPYNEQFF.

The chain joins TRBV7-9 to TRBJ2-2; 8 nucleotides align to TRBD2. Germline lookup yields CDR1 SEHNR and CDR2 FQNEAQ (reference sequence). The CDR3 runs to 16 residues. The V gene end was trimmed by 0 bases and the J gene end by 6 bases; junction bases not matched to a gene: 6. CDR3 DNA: TGTGCCAGCAGCTTAGCTTCGGGGGGGTCCCCCGGGGAGCTGTTTTTT. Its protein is CASSLASGGSPGELFF.

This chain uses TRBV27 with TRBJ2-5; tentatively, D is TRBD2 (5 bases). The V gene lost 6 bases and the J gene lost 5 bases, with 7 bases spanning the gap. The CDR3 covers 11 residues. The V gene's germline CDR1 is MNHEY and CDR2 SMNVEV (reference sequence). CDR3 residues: CASRGVETQYF. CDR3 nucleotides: TGTGCCAGCAGGGGAGTGGAGACCCAGTACTTC.

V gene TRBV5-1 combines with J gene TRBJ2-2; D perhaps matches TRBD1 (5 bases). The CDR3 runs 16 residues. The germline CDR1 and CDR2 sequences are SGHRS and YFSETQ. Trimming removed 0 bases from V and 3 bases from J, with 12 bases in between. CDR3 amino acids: CASSLVLTEYTGELFF. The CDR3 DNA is TGCGCCAGCAGCTTGGTTCTGACAGAATACACCGGGGAGCTGTTTTTT.

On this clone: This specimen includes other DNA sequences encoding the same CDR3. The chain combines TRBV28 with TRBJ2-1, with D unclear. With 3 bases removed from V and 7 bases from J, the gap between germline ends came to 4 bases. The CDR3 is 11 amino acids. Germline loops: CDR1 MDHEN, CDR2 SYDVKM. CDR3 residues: CASSLRNEQFF. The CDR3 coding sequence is TGTGCCAGCAGTTTGCGTAATGAGCAGTTCTTC.

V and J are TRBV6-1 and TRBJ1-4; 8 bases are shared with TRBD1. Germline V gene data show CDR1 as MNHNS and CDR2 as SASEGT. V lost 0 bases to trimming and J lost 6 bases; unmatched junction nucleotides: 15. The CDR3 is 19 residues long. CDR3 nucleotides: TGTGCCAGCAGTGAAGCGGTAAGGGGAAGGAGGGGACAGGATGAAAAACTGTTTTTT. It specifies CASSEAVRGRRGQDEKLFF.

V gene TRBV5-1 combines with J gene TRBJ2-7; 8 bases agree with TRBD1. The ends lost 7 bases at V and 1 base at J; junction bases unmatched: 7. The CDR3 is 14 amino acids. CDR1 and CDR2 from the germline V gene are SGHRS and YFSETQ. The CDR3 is CASHRQGSSYEQYF. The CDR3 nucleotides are TGCGCCAGCCACCGACAGGGGTCTTCCTACGAGCAGTACTTC.

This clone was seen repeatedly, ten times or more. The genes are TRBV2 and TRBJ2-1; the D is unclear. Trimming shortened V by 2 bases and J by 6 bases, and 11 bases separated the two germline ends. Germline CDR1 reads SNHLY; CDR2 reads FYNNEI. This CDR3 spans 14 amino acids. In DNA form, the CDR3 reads TGTGCCAGCAGTGAATCCAGGCGAAGCAATGAGCAGTTCTTC. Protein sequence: CASSESRRSNEQFF.

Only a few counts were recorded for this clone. This CDR3 is CASSRSLQGTYEQYF. CDR3 sequence (DNA): TGTGCCAGCAGTCGATCTCTACAGGGAACCTACGAGCAGTACTTC. The chain links TRBV6-6 to TRBJ2-7, with a tentative D call TRBD1 (6 bases). The ends were cut back, 5 bases at V and 2 bases at J, with 16 bases in the middle. The CDR3 has 15 residues. CDR1 and CDR2 (germline): MNHNY, SVGAGI (reference sequence).

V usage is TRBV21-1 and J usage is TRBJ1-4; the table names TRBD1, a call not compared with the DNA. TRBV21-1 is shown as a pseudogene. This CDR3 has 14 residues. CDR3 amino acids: CASRSRGRGEKLFF. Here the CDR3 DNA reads TGTGCCAGCCGTTCCAGGGGGAGAGGGGAAAAACTGTTTTTT.